The 19 T cell receptor beta chains in this list originate from one sample, sequenced in a study of blood T cell repertoires in COVID-19. Sequenced by immunoSEQ multiplex PCR; TCRdb stores in-frame clones only, minus some. The sample comprises about 210,000 clones, about 92% of which are singletons, and around 1.2% rests with the top ten. Sequencing used peripheral blood. These receptors were taken from a man aged 25 to 40 with acute or convalescent COVID-19.

A word on this clone: One junction end disagrees with the germline gene, perhaps due to a read error. The CDR3 loop reads CASSPNRGQKTQYF. The DNA of the CDR3 is TGTGCCAGCAGCCCGAACAGGGGCCAAAAGACCCAGTACTTC. The genes are TRBV7-8 and TRBJ2-5; 7 positions agree with TRBD1. CDR1 and CDR2 from the germline V gene are SGHVS and FQNEAQ. CDR3 length: 14 amino acids.

The rearrangement links TRBV30 to TRBJ2-1; 7 bases match TRBD1. This CDR3 comprises 15 residues. In germline, CDR1 is GTSNPN, CDR2 SVGIG (reference sequence). The V gene end was trimmed by 2 bases and the J gene end by 4 bases; junction bases not matched to a gene: 8. CDR3 in amino acids: CAWSRKGASYNEQFF. CDR3 nucleotides: TGTGCCTGGAGTCGGAAGGGGGCGTCTTACAATGAGCAGTTCTTC.

The V call is TRBV29-1, the J call TRBJ1-1; TRBD1 might be the D (6 bases). The CDR3 extends over 13 amino acids. Between the trimmed V and J ends, which lost 6 bases and 2 bases, there was a span of 13 bases. Germline lookup yields CDR1 SQVTM and CDR2 ANQGSEA. CDR3 sequence (DNA): TGCAGCGTGCAGTCAGGGGCTAACACTGAAGCTTTCTTT. Translated: CSVQSGANTEAFF.

V and J are TRBV27 and TRBJ2-5; D is possibly TRBD1 (6 bases). Germline-derived CDR1 and CDR2 are MNHEY and SMNVEV (reference sequence). This CDR3 region has 21 residues. V lost 4 bases to trimming and J lost 9 bases, with 39 bases between them. The DNA of the CDR3 is TGTGCCAGCAGTTGGGACAACCGCGACGACAAGAGATTAGATGTTCTTGGGTCCCAGTACTTC. Translated, it gives CASSWDNRDDKRLDVLGSQYF.

The rearrangement joins TRBV6-5 to TRBJ1-5; D gene uncertain. Germline CDR1 and CDR2: MNHEY and SVGAGI. This CDR3 is built from 14 residues. V was trimmed by 6 bases and J by 2 bases, leaving 11 bases between them. The CDR3 bases are TGTGCCAGCAGCCTGGACTTCGGCAATCAGCCCCAGCATTTT. This gives the protein CASSLDFGNQPQHF.

As DNA, the CDR3 is TGTGCCAGCAGCGGTCTAAGGAGCTCTGGAAACACCATATATTTT. Protein sequence: CASSGLRSSGNTIYF. This sequence joins TRBV9 and TRBJ1-3; D is unclear. The CDR3 runs 15 residues. The ends were cut back, 3 bases at V and 0 bases at J, with 10 bases in the middle. Germline values: CDR1 SGDLS, CDR2 YYNGEE.

This clone appeared a few times. This chain links TRBV18 with TRBJ1-6; D call uncertain. Germline CDR1 reads KGHSH; CDR2 reads LQKENI. V shed 4 bases and J shed 7 bases, with 20 bases lying between them. The CDR3 is 17 residues long. The CDR3 coding sequence is TGTGCCAGCTCACGGTTCGAACGAGACGGAGGGAATTCACCCCTCCACTTT. This translates into CASSRFERDGGNSPLHF.

The CDR3 loop is CASSFSNTGELFF. CDR3 nucleotide sequence: TGTGCCAGCAGCTTCTCGAACACCGGGGAGCTGTTTTTT. This chain joins TRBV7-3 and TRBJ2-2; D unresolved. This CDR3 has 13 residues. With 3 bases removed from V and 0 bases from J, the gap between germline ends came to 2 bases. Germline assignment: CDR1 SGHTA and CDR2 FQGTGA.

This chain connects TRBV12-3 or TRBV12-4 to TRBJ2-7; possible D gene TRBD2, 6 bases. The length of the CDR3 is 13 residues. Trimming took 5 bases from V and 4 from J, leaving 12 bases between them. The CDR3, as DNA: TGTGCCAGCAGTCCGGGACTCCTGTACGAGCAGTACTTC. The encoded protein is CASSPGLLYEQYF.

The V gene is TRBV6-6, the J gene TRBJ2-3; weak D call: TRBD2 (5 bases). The CDR3 covers 15 residues. Trimming took 4 bases from V and 1 from J, leaving 12 bases between them. Germline CDR1 MNHNY, CDR2 SVGAGI (reference sequence). In DNA, the CDR3 is TGTGCCAGCAGTTCCCATACTAGACGCACAGATACGCAGTATTTT. This sequence encodes CASSSHTRRTDTQYF.

This clone was counted once. The gene calls are TRBV6-6 and TRBJ2-7; 12 bases match TRBD2. V was pared by 5 bases and J by 1 base, with 3 bases of the junction left unmatched. The CDR3 is 15 amino acids. Germline-derived CDR1 and CDR2 are MNHNY and SVGAGI (reference sequence). The CDR3 region has the DNA TGTGCCAGCAGTCCCCTAGCGGGGGGGTCCTACGAGCAGTACTTC. Protein sequence: CASSPLAGGSYEQYF.

V gene TRBV4-2 combines with J gene TRBJ1-2; TRBD1 agrees at 7 bases. This CDR3 is 15 amino acids long. CDR1 LGHNA and CDR2 YNFKEQ come from the germline V gene. J lost 5 bases, V lost 2 bases, and 8 bases had no gene match. The CDR3 region is CASSQSRQGVYGYTF. The CDR3, as DNA: TGTGCCAGCAGCCAATCCCGACAGGGTGTTTATGGCTACACCTTC.

The rearrangement joins TRBV7-2 to TRBJ1-1, with a weak D call TRBD1 (6 bases). Germline V lookup: CDR1 SGHTA, CDR2 FQGNSA. The CDR3 covers 14 residues. The germline V and J ends were trimmed by 5 bases and 2 bases, with 12 bases remaining between them. CDR3 sequence: CASSPTGFNTEAFF. In DNA, the CDR3 is TGTGCCAGCAGCCCCACAGGGTTTAACACTGAAGCTTTCTTT.

The rearrangement links TRBV11-2 to TRBJ1-4; D possibly corresponds to TRBD1 (6 bases). The CDR3 totals 16 residues. Germline assignment: CDR1 SGHAT and CDR2 FQNNGV. V lost 4 bases and J lost 3, with 15 bases in between. Here the CDR3 DNA reads TGTGCCAGCAGCTCTCCACAGGGTACCCCTAATGAAAAACTGTTTTTT. It translates to CASSSPQGTPNEKLFF. Variable domain in full (rest from reference TRBV11-2 and TRBJ1-4): EAGVAQSPRYKIIEKRQSVAFWCNPISGHATLYWYQQILGQGPKLLIQFQNNGVVDDSQLPKDRFSAERLKGVDSTLKIQPAKLEDSAVYLCASSSPQGTPNEKLFFGSGTQLSVL.

This chain connects TRBV6-5 to TRBJ2-1; TRBD2 matches at 11 bases. Germline V gene sequence: CDR1 MNHEY, CDR2 SVGAGI. Trimming removed 7 bases from V and 4 bases from J; junction bases left unmatched: 6. The CDR3 runs 15 residues. This CDR3 is CASMLAGGYYNEQFF. Written as DNA, the CDR3 is TGTGCCAGCATGCTAGCGGGGGGCTATTACAATGAGCAGTTCTTC.

This chain uses TRBV7-3 with TRBJ2-1; 9 bases align to TRBD1. The germline CDR1 and CDR2 sequences are SGHTA and FQGTGA. CDR3 length: 15 residues. Trimming at V came to 5 bases and at J to 7 bases, leaving 9 bases not matched to a gene. The CDR3 spells CASSQQGALGNEQFF. The CDR3 nucleotides are TGTGCCAGCAGCCAACAGGGGGCCCTCGGAAATGAGCAGTTCTTC.

In the case of this clone: The identical CDR3 is also encoded by other nucleotide sequences in the sample. This chain links TRBV7-3 with TRBJ1-5; 8 nucleotides match TRBD1. The CDR3 totals 13 residues. From germline, CDR1 is SGHTA and CDR2 FQGTGA. With V trimmed by 5 bases and J by 6 bases, 3 bases remained unmatched. CDR3 in DNA: TGTGCCAGCAGCCAAACAGGGGGTCAGCCCCAGCATTTT. It codes for CASSQTGGQPQHF.

Only one count was recorded for this clone. The chain employs TRBV7-2 and TRBJ1-2; 7 bases are shared with TRBD1. With V trimmed by 5 bases and J by 3 bases, 6 bases remained unmatched. This CDR3 has 14 amino acids. Germline CDR1 reads SGHTA; CDR2 reads FQGNSA. The CDR3, as DNA: TGTGCCAGCAGCCTACGACAGGGTGACTATGGCTACACCTTC. Residues: CASSLRQGDYGYTF.

V usage is TRBV9 and J usage is TRBJ1-5; the D is unclear. V lost 3 bases and J 0 bases, leaving 10 bases between the germline ends. This CDR3 comprises 15 residues. Germline V gene lookup returns CDR1 SGDLS and CDR2 YYNGEE. The CDR3, as DNA: TGTGCCAGCAGCGCCGGGAGTAATAGCAATCAGCCCCAGCATTTT. Protein: CASSAGSNSNQPQHF.